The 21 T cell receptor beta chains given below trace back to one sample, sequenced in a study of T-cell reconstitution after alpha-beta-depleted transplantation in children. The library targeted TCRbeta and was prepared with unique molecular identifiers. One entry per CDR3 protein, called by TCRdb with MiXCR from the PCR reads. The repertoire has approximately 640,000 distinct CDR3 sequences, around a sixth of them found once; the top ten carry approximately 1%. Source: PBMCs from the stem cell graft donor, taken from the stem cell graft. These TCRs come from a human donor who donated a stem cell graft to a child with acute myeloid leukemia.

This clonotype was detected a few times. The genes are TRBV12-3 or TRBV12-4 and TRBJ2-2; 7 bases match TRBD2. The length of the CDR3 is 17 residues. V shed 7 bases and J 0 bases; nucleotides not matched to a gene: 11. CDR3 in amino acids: CASTHAGLAANTGELFF. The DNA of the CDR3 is TGTGCCAGCACCCATGCAGGTCTAGCGGCGAACACCGGGGAGCTGTTTTTT.

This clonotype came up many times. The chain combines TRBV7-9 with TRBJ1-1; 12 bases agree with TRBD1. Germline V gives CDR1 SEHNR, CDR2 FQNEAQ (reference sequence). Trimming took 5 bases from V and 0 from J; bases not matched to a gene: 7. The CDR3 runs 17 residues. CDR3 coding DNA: TGTGCCAGCAGCCCCGGGACAGGGGGCGGCATGAACACTGAAGCTTTCTTT. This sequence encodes CASSPGTGGGMNTEAFF.

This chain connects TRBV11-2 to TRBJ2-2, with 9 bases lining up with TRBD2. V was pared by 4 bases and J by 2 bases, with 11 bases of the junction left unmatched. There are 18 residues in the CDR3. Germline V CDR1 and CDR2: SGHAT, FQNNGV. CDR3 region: CASSYLRTSALNTGELFF. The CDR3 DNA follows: TGTGCCAGCAGCTATCTTAGGACTAGCGCTTTAAACACCGGGGAGCTGTTTTTT.

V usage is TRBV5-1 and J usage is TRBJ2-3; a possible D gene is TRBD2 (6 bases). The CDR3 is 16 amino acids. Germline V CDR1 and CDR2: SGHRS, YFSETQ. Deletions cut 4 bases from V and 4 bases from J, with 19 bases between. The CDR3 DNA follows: TGCGCCAGCAGCCCGGAGGGGCTAGCGACGGCAGATACGCAGTATTTT. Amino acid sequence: CASSPEGLATADTQYF.

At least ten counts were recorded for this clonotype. In DNA form, the CDR3 reads TGTGCCAGCAGTCCAGCGGGTTGGGGTTACGAGCAGTACGTC. Its protein product is CASSPAGWGYEQYV. The chain carries TRBV27 and TRBJ2-7; possible D gene TRBD2, 6 bases. The CDR3 spans 14 residues. Germline V gene lookup returns CDR1 MNHEY and CDR2 SMNVEV (reference sequence). The V gene lost 5 bases and the J gene lost 4 bases, with 15 bases spanning the gap.

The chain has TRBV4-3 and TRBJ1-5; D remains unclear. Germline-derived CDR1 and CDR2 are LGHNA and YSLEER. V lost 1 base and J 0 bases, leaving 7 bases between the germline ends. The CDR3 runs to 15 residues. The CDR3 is CASSQGVYSNQPQHF. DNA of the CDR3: TGCGCCAGCAGCCAAGGGGTTTATAGCAATCAGCCCCAGCATTTT.

The CDR3 DNA reads as TGTGCCAGTTCTAGCGGGGGAGCGAGCTCCTACAATGAGCAGTTCTTC. It translates to CASSSGGASSYNEQFF. This chain joins TRBV12-3 or TRBV12-4 and TRBJ2-1; 10 nucleotides agree with TRBD2. This CDR3 has 16 residues. The ends lost 9 bases at V and 0 bases at J; junction bases unmatched: 8.

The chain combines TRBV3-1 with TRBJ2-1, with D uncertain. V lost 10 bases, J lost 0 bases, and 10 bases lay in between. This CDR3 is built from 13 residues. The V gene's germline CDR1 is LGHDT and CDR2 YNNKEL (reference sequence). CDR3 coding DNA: TGTGCCATCTGTTTATACTCCTACAATGAGCAGTTCTTC. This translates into CAICLYSYNEQFF.

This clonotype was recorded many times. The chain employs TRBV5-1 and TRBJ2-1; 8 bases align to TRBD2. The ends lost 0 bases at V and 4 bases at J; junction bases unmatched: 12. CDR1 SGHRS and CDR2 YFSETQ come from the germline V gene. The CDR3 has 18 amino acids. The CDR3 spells CASSLEVRTSNSYNEQFF. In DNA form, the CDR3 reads TGCGCCAGCAGCTTGGAGGTGCGGACTAGCAATTCTTACAATGAGCAGTTCTTC.

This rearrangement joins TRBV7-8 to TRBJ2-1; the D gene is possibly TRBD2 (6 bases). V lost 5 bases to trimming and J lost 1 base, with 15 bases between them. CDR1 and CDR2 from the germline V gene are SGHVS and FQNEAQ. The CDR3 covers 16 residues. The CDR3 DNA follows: TGTGCCAGCAGCCTTAATTGGGGACTGTCCTACAATGAGCAGTTCTTC. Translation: CASSLNWGLSYNEQFF.

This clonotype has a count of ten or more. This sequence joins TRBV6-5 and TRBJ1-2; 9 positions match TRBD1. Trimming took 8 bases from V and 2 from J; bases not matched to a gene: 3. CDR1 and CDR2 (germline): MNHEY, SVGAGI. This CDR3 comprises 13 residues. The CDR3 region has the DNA TGTGCCAGCGCCGGGACAGGGAACTATGGCTACACCTTC. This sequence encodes CASAGTGNYGYTF.

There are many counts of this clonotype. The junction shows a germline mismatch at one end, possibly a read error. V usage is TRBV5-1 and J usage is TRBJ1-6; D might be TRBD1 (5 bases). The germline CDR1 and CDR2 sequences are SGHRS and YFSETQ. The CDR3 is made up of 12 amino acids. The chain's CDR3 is CASSLGDSPLHF. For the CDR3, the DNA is TGTGCCAGCAGCTTAGGGGATTCACCCCTCCACTTT.

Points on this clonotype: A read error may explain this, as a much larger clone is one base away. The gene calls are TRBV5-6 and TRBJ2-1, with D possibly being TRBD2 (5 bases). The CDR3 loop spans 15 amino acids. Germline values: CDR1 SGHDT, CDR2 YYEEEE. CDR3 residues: CASSAIRGSYNEQLF. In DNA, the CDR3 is TGTGCCAGCAGCGCAATCCGGGGTTCCTACAATGAGCAGTTATTC. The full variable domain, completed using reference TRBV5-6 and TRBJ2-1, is DAGVTQSPTHLIKTRGQQVTLRCSPKSGHDTVSWYQQALGQGPQFIFQYYEEEERQRGNFPDRFSGHQFPNYSSELNVNALLLGDSALYLCASSAIRGSYNEQLFGPGTRLTVL.

The CDR3 coding sequence is TGTGCCAGCAGTTGGGGGGCTATTCAAGAGACCCAGTACTTC. As protein: CASSWGAIQETQYF. The chain links TRBV28 to TRBJ2-5; D tentatively reads TRBD1 or TRBD2 (6 bases each). Germline CDR1 reads MDHEN; CDR2 reads SYDVKM. This CDR3 has 14 amino acids. V lost 4 bases and J lost 2, with 11 bases in between.

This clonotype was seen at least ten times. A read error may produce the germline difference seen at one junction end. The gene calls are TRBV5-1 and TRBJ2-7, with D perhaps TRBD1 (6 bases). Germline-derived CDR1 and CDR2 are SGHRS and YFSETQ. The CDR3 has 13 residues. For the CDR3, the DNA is TGTGCCAGCAGTTTGGGGGCCTCCTACGAGCAGTACTTC. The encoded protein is CASSLGASYEQYF.

The CDR3 region is CATSTTGGTYEQYF. The CDR3 nucleotides are TGTGCCACCAGTACTACAGGGGGAACCTACGAGCAGTACTTC. The V gene is TRBV24-1, the J gene TRBJ2-7, with TRBD1 matching 8 bases. Germline trimming cut 6 bases from V and 2 bases from J; bases unmatched to any gene: 5. The CDR3 is 14 amino acids. Germline assignment: CDR1 KGHDR and CDR2 SFDVKD.

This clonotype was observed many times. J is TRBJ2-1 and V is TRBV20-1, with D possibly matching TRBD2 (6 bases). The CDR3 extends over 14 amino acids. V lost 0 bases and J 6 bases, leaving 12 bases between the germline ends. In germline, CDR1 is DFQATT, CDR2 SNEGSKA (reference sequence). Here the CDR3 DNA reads TGCAGTGCTAGAGATCTGACTAGTGGCAATGAGCAGTTCTTC. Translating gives CSARDLTSGNEQFF.

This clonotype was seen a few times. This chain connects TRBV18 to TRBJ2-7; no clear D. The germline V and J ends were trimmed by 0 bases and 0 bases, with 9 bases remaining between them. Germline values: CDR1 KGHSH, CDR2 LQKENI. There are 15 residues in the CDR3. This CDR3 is CASSPPSRNSYEQYF. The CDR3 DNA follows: TGTGCCAGCTCACCACCGAGCCGGAACTCCTACGAGCAGTACTTC. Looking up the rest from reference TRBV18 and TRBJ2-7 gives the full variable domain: NAGVMQNPRHLVRRRGQEARLRCSPMKGHSHVYWYRQLPEEGLKFMVYLQKENIIDESGMPKERFSAEFPKEGPSILRIQQVVRGDSAAYFCASSPPSRNSYEQYFGPGTRLTVT.

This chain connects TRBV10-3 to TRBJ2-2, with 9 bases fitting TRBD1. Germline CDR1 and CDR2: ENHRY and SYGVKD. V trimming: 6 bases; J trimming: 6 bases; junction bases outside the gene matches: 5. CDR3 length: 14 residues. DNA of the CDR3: TGTGCCATCAGCGGGACAGGGAAATCCGGGGAGCTGTTTTTT. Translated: CAISGTGKSGELFF.

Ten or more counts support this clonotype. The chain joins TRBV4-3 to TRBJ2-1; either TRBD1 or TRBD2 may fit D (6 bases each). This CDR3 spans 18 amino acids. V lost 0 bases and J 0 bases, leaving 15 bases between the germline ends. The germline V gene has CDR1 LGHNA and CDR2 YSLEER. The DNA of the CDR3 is TGCGCCAGCAGCCAAGATGTTCGGGGGCCTCCCTCCTACAATGAGCAGTTCTTC. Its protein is CASSQDVRGPPSYNEQFF.

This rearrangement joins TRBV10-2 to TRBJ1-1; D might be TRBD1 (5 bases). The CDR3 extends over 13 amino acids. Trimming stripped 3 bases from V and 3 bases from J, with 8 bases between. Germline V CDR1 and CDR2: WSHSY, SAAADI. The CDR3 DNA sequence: TGCGCCAGCAGTGACAGGGCGGACACTGAAGCTTTCTTT. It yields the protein CASSDRADTEAFF.